Here is one T cell receptor beta chain with its context. The antigen remains unidentified. The entry originates in a study of OX40 agonist ivuxolimab in advanced cancers. Study-level information: Males comprised about 78% of the group, whose mean age was roughly 60 years (range about 20 to 85). Study results and limitations: CD8+ T cells showed, on average, more clonal expansion than CD4+ cells.

This CDR3 is 14 amino acids long. Trimming shortened V by 2 bases and J by 0 bases, and 7 bases separated the two germline ends. The germline V gene has CDR1 SGHRS and CDR2 YFSETQ. The protocol was immunoSEQ multiplex PCR, while the TCRdb copy is restricted to in-frame clones and leaves out a portion. The table includes about 100,000 clones, 89% detected once. The source of this sequence is an adult with an advanced solid tumor such as melanoma, head and neck, liver or kidney cancer. Sequenced here: CD4+ or CD8+ T cells sorted from blood, sampled in a trial of the OX40 agonist ivuxolimab. J is TRBJ2-3 and V is TRBV5-1, with D perhaps assigned TRBD1 or TRBD2 (5 bases each). CDR3 amino acids: CASSFRDSTDTQYF. The CDR3 DNA sequence: TGCGCCAGCAGCTTCCGGGACAGCACAGATACGCAGTATTTT.